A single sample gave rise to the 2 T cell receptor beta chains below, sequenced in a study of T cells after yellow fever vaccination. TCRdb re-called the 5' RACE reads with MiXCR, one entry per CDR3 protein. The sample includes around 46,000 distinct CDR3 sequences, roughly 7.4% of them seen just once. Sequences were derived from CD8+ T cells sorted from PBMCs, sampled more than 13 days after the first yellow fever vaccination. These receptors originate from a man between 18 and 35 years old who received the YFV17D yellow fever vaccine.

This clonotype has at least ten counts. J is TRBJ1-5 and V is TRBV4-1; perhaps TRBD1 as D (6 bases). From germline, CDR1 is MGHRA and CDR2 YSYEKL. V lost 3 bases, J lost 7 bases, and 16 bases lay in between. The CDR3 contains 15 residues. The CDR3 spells CASSHQHREGQPQHF. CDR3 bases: TGCGCCAGCAGCCACCAACACAGGGAAGGGCAGCCCCAGCATTTT.

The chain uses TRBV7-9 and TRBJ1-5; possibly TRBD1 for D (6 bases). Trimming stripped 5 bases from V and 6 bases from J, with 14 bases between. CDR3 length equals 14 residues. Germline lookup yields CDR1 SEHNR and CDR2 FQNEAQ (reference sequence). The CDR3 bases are TGTGCCAGCAGCGGCCAGGGGTCTGGTCAGCCCCAGCATTTT. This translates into CASSGQGSGQPQHF.